Listed below are T cell receptor beta chains from one sample, sequenced in a study of T cell responses to AZD1222 COVID-19 vaccine. Assay used: immunoSEQ multiplex PCR; TCRdb lists only in-frame clones, some missing. The sample yields nearly 200,000 clones, over 85% seen once. The sequenced sample was peripheral blood, obtained 28 days after the second AZD1222 dose. The receptors shown here come from an adult who received the AZD1222 COVID-19 vaccine. Both conserved end residues are trimmed from each CDR3. The order of the fields is V gene, clone size, CDR3 protein. The size field is filled for only some rows; it gives once, few, many or a size class.

>TRBV7-8|-
ASSPRDGGTGELF
>TRBV7-2|-
ASSLLGTGNQPQH
>TRBV2|-
ASHTDQETQY
>TRBV5-1|-
ASSLDRGANTEAF
>TRBV5-8|-
ASSPGSGNTIY
>TRBV18|once
ASSPVRNEQF
>TRBV24-1|-
ATSDRTSGGRETQY
>TRBV5-1|-
ASSLANYIGYQGYT
>TRBV5-4|-
ASSFGGSGNTIY
>TRBV7-2|-
ASSPTQGIYGYT
>TRBV12-3/TRBV12-4|-
ASSLGGMASQY
>TRBV6-2/TRBV6-3|-
ASSYLVGTSGGWYNEQF
>TRBV4-2|-
ASSQDRWGGELF
>TRBV6-5|-
ASSYFPSGMNEQF
>TRBV29-1|-
SVWGAVYGYT
>TRBV6-2/TRBV6-3|once
ASSWTGTNYGYT
>TRBV19|-
ASKGTGFRNSPLH
>TRBV9|-
ASSAEMGANVLT
>TRBV4-3|-
ASSQYRGDYGYT
>TRBV9|-
ASSVVQGGYT
>TRBV18|-
ASSSTGSVDQPQH
>TRBV20-1|-
SASATGYGYT
>TRBV6-2/TRBV6-3|-
ASSYSRGTGTDTQY
>TRBV18|-
ASSPQGDNQPQH
>TRBV30|-
AWSFVLTLSGNTIY
>TRBV5-5|-
ASSLRTYSRTRDEQY
>TRBV7-9|few
ASSLVQEAF
>TRBV28|-
ASSPTGQPQH
>TRBV19|-
ASSPGTGGSEAF
>TRBV6-2/TRBV6-3|-
ASSYSGQGNQPQH
>TRBV5-4|-
ASSLPTDSRYGYT
>TRBV7-6|-
ASTLKEKLF
>TRBV7-2|-
ASSLTTSHETQY
>TRBV13|few
ASSSDSGEVDEQF
>TRBV7-2|-
ASSLEAGIGNEQF
>TRBV7-2|-
ASSSRTMLRSYEQY
>TRBV28|-
ASTPRGVYEQY
>TRBV19|-
ASSGKNQPQH
>TRBV9|-
ASSAGGPAWHEKLF
>TRBV4-1|-
ASSQEFARNTIY
>TRBV19|-
ASTTGGGFPQH
>TRBV7-9|-
ASSLSEDREK
>TRBV20-1|-
SASNPKGARNSPLH
>TRBV2|-
ASSKGENTEAF
>TRBV6-5|-
ASSYMTGTEAF
>TRBV12-3/TRBV12-4|-
ASSFYVVGELF
>TRBV5-4|-
ASSRGENTEAF